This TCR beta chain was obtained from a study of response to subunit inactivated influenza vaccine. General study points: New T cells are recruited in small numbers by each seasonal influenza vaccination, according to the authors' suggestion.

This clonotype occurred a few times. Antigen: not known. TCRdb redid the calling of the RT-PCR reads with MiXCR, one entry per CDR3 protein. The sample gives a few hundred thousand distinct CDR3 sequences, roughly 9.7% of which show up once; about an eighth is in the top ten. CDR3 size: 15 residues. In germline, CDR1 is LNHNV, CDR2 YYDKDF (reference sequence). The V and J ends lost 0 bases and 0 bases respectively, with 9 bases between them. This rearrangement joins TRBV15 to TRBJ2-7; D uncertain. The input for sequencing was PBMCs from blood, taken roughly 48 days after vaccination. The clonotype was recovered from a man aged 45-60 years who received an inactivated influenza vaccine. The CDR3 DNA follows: TGTGCCACCAGCAGAGATTCAGTCTTCTCCTACGAGCAGTACTTC. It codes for CATSRDSVFSYEQYF.